Following are 30 T cell receptor beta chains from one sample sequenced in a study of graft-versus-host responses after intestinal transplantation. The antigens for these receptors are not known. Profiled with immunoSEQ multiplex PCR; TCRdb holds only in-frame clones, not every one. The data hold more than 65,000 clones, with 85% to 95% observed a single time. Sequenced material: unstimulated CD8+ T cells sorted from spleen or lymph node cells, taken before transplant. These receptors were taken from a human donor who was the organ donor for an intestinal transplant.

The chain has TRBV5-1 and TRBJ2-7, with 11 nucleotides matching TRBD2. Germline V lookup: CDR1 SGHRS, CDR2 YFSETQ. The trim removed 3 bases at V and 2 bases at J, leaving 4 bases unmatched. The CDR3 length is 15 residues. The CDR3 DNA is TGCGCCAGCAGCTGGAATAGCGGGGGGGCCTACGAGCAGTACTTC. This gives the protein CASSWNSGGAYEQYF.

The V and J genes are TRBV18 and TRBJ2-7, with 7 bases lining up with TRBD2. This CDR3 is built from 16 residues. The germline gives CDR1 KGHSH, CDR2 LQKENI. Trimming at V came to 3 bases and at J to 0 bases, leaving 8 bases not matched to a gene. The CDR3 loop reads CASSPTASGYSYEQYF. The CDR3 nucleotides are TGTGCCAGCTCACCTACCGCTAGCGGATACTCCTACGAGCAGTACTTC.

The V call is TRBV27, the J call TRBJ2-1, with D perhaps matching TRBD2 (5 bases). This CDR3 spans 10 amino acids. The V gene lost 11 bases and the J gene lost 8 bases, with 10 bases spanning the gap. Germline loops: CDR1 MNHEY, CDR2 SMNVEV (reference sequence). CDR3 loop: CASGFHEQFF. The CDR3 DNA is TGTGCCTCGGGGTTCCATGAGCAGTTCTTC.

This chain links TRBV6-5 with TRBJ1-1, with D possibly being TRBD1 (5 bases). This CDR3 comprises 14 residues. CDR1 is MNHEY, CDR2 SVGAGI, per germline. V was clipped by 5 bases and J by 4 bases, with 14 bases between them. CDR3 in DNA: TGTGCCAGCAGTGGGGCAGGCGGGGGCACTGAAGCTTTCTTT. Translated, it gives CASSGAGGGTEAFF.

The chain combines TRBV5-1 with TRBJ2-5; the D is unclear. The V gene lost 0 bases and the J gene lost 5 bases, with 5 bases spanning the gap. Germline V gene sequence: CDR1 SGHRS, CDR2 YFSETQ. The CDR3 has 12 residues. CDR3 DNA: TGCGCCAGCAGCTTGGACTGGGAGACCCAGTACTTC. Protein: CASSLDWETQYF.

The sample holds one count of this clone. The chain couples TRBV9 to TRBJ2-3; 10 positions match TRBD2. The CDR3 loop spans 16 amino acids. V shed 3 bases and J 3 bases; nucleotides not matched to a gene: 7. Germline V gene lookup returns CDR1 SGDLS and CDR2 YYNGEE. CDR3 sequence: CASSAPASGGTDTQYF. The CDR3, as DNA: TGTGCCAGCAGCGCCCCCGCTAGCGGGGGAACAGATACGCAGTATTTT.

This chain joins TRBV5-1 and TRBJ2-3, with D unresolved. The V gene lost 4 bases and the J gene lost 0 bases, with 6 bases spanning the gap. The CDR3 is made up of 13 amino acids. Germline assignment: CDR1 SGHRS and CDR2 YFSETQ. The CDR3 here is CASSLRSTDTQYF. CDR3 bases: TGCGCCAGCAGCCTGAGAAGCACAGATACGCAGTATTTT.

J is TRBJ1-3 and V is TRBV4-3; the D gene is possibly TRBD1 (5 bases). V was cut by 0 bases and J by 3 bases, with 9 bases left in between. The CDR3 runs to 15 residues. CDR1 and CDR2 (germline): LGHNA, YSLEER. CDR3 DNA: TGCGCCAGCAGCCAAGATTCGGGGGGTGGAAACACCATATATTTT. It encodes CASSQDSGGGNTIYF.

The chain combines TRBV30 with TRBJ2-1, with 7 positions matching TRBD1. Germline CDR1 and CDR2: GTSNPN and SVGIG (reference sequence). This CDR3 region has 12 residues. V lost 1 base, J lost 9 bases, and 3 bases stayed unmatched. CDR3 nucleotides: TGTGCCTGGAGTGGGGGACAGCTTGAGCAGTTCTTC. The encoded protein is CAWSGGQLEQFF.

The V and J genes are TRBV4-2 and TRBJ2-3; TRBD1 aligns across 7 bases. The germline CDR1 and CDR2 sequences are LGHNA and YNFKEQ. With V trimmed by 5 bases and J by 6 bases, 5 bases remained unmatched. There are 13 residues in the CDR3. CDR3 coding DNA: TGTGCCAGCAGCGCGACAGGGTACGATACGCAGTATTTT. Translated: CASSATGYDTQYF.

The chain is built from TRBV7-6 and TRBJ2-2; TRBD1 might be the D (6 bases). This CDR3 has 14 residues. Germline lookup yields CDR1 SGHVS and CDR2 FNYEAQ. Trimming took off 8 bases at V and 0 bases at J, with 10 bases between the two ends. CDR3 in DNA: TGTGCCAGCCGTGGGGGCCCGAACACCGGGGAGCTGTTTTTT. It specifies CASRGGPNTGELFF.

The V gene is TRBV23-1, the J gene TRBJ2-1; 7 nucleotides line up with TRBD1. TRBV23-1 is sorted into the ORF group, with uncertain function. V shed 5 bases, J shed 7 bases, and the junction held 8 bases outside the gene matches. This CDR3 region has 14 residues. CDR3 nucleotides: TGCGCCAGCAGTTCGACAGGGCTCGGGAATGAGCAGTTCTTC. This sequence encodes CASSSTGLGNEQFF.

The rearrangement links TRBV4-1 to TRBJ2-7, with TRBD1 matching over 7 bases. The germline V gene has CDR1 MGHRA and CDR2 YSYEKL. The CDR3 spans 15 residues. V dropped 0 bases and J dropped 3; count of bases not matched to a gene: 5. The CDR3 loop reads CASSQEQGMLYEQYF. DNA of the CDR3: TGCGCCAGCAGCCAAGAACAGGGGATGCTCTACGAGCAGTACTTC.

The gene calls are TRBV19 and TRBJ1-2, with D possibly TRBD1 on 5 matching bases. V lost 6 bases, J lost 2 bases, and 16 bases lay in between. This CDR3 has 15 amino acids. CDR1 and CDR2 from the germline V gene are LNHDA and SQIVND (reference sequence). This CDR3 reads CASSPMKGMNYGYTF. In DNA form, the CDR3 reads TGTGCCAGTAGCCCCATGAAGGGGATGAACTATGGCTACACCTTC.

The J gene is TRBJ2-1, the V gene TRBV9, with D maybe TRBD2 (5 bases). The V gene's germline CDR1 is SGDLS and CDR2 YYNGEE. V lost 2 bases and J lost 8, with 11 bases in between. The CDR3 is 13 amino acids. CDR3 in amino acids: CASSVRPGDEQFF. The CDR3 DNA reads as TGTGCCAGCAGCGTGCGACCCGGGGATGAGCAGTTCTTC.

CDR3: CASSLDRIQGAVEPQHF. The CDR3, as DNA: TGTGCCAGCAGCTTAGACCGAATACAGGGGGCTGTAGAGCCCCAGCATTTT. The chain employs TRBV5-6 and TRBJ1-5; 9 bases are a match to TRBD1. The CDR3 length is 17 residues. J lost 8 bases, V lost 2 bases, and 14 bases had no gene match. CDR1 and CDR2 (germline): SGHDT, YYEEEE.

The chain recombines TRBV19 with TRBJ2-7; 11 bases match TRBD1. CDR3 length equals 15 residues. Germline V gives CDR1 LNHDA, CDR2 SQIVND (reference sequence). The junction had 4 bases not matched to a gene; V was cut back by 6 bases and J by 0 bases. The CDR3, as DNA: TGTGCCAGTAGCCCCGGGACAGGGGGCTCCTACGAGCAGTACTTC. Translated: CASSPGTGGSYEQYF.

This chain uses TRBV27 with TRBJ1-2, with D uncertain. There are 14 residues in the CDR3. Germline-derived CDR1 and CDR2 are MNHEY and SMNVEV (reference sequence). Between the trimmed V and J ends, which lost 6 bases and 7 bases, there was a span of 18 bases. In nucleotides, the CDR3 is TGTGCCAGCAGCTCTGGGCAGGCCTTGGGTGGCTACACCTTC. Protein product: CASSSGQALGGYTF.

The chain employs TRBV9 and TRBJ2-2, with 10 bases matching TRBD2. Trimming at V came to 6 bases and at J to 4 bases, leaving 9 bases not matched to a gene. This CDR3 is built from 16 residues. The germline V gene encodes CDR1 SGDLS and CDR2 YYNGEE. CDR3 in DNA: TGTGCCAGCACCCCTAGCGGGGGTCGGGGCACCGGGGAGCTGTTTTTT. Translation: CASTPSGGRGTGELFF.

In its sample, this clone was seen once. This chain joins TRBV11-2 and TRBJ1-5; the D is unclear. V lost 0 bases and J lost 0, with 6 bases in between. Per germline, CDR1 SGHAT and CDR2 FQNNGV. The CDR3 runs to 15 residues. The CDR3 region is CASSLDGNSNQPQHF. Here the CDR3 DNA reads TGTGCCAGCAGCTTAGACGGGAATAGCAATCAGCCCCAGCATTTT.

The chain links TRBV7-2 to TRBJ1-5; 8 nucleotides line up with TRBD1. The CDR3 extends over 15 amino acids. With 2 bases clipped from V and 4 bases from J, the junction kept 4 bases outside the gene matches. CDR1 SGHTA and CDR2 FQGNSA come from the germline V gene. The CDR3 nucleotides are TGTGCCAGCAGCTTACAGGGGGCTATGAATCAGCCCCAGCATTTT. Translating it yields CASSLQGAMNQPQHF. The full variable domain, rest sourced from reference TRBV7-2 and TRBJ1-5, is GAGVSQSPSNKVTEKGKDVELRCDPISGHTALYWYRQSLGQGLEFLIYFQGNSAPDKSGLPSDRFSAERTGGSVSTLTIQRTQQEDSAVYLCASSLQGAMNQPQHFGDGTRLSIL.

The rearrangement uses TRBV13 and TRBJ1-5; 7 bases line up with TRBD1. The germline gives CDR1 PRHDT, CDR2 FYEKMQ (reference sequence). CDR3 length: 14 amino acids. The V and J ends lost 7 bases and 2 bases, in that order; junction bases with no gene match: 5. The DNA for the CDR3 is TGTGCCAGCAAGAGGCAGGGGGGCAATCAGCCCCAGCATTTT. Translation: CASKRQGGNQPQHF. The complete variable domain, with remaining parts taken from reference TRBV13 and TRBJ1-5, reads AAGVIQSPRHLIKEKRETATLKCYPIPRHDTVYWYQQGPGQDPQFLISFYEKMQSDKGSIPDRFSAQQFSDYHSELNMSSLELGDSALYFCASKRQGGNQPQHFGDGTRLSIL.

J is TRBJ2-5 and V is TRBV5-5, with D tentatively TRBD1 (5 bases). CDR3 length: 13 residues. CDR1 SGHKS and CDR2 YYEKEE come from the germline V gene (reference sequence). The ends were cut back, 0 bases at V and 5 bases at J, with 8 bases in the middle. The CDR3 loop is CASSLEGVETQYF. The CDR3, as DNA: TGTGCCAGCAGCTTGGAAGGGGTTGAGACCCAGTACTTC.

The rearrangement uses TRBV4-1 and TRBJ2-3; no clear D. Trimming shortened V by 5 bases and J by 6 bases, and 12 bases separated the two germline ends. The CDR3 is made up of 13 amino acids. In germline, CDR1 is MGHRA, CDR2 YSYEKL. CDR3 in amino acids: CASSNHLQDTQYF. The CDR3 DNA follows: TGCGCCAGCAGCAACCACCTTCAGGATACGCAGTATTTT.

This chain uses TRBV5-1 with TRBJ2-7, with D unclear. The CDR3 contains 14 residues. V was trimmed by 0 bases and J by 3 bases, leaving 10 bases between them. CDR1 and CDR2 from the germline V gene are SGHRS and YFSETQ. The CDR3 region has the DNA TGCGCCAGCAGCTTGGTCCTGAGAGACTACGAGCAGTACTTC. This translates into CASSLVLRDYEQYF. The variable domain in full, completed from reference TRBV5-1 and TRBJ2-7, reads KAGVTQTPRYLIKTRGQQVTLSCSPISGHRSVSWYQQTPGQGLQFLFEYFSETQRNKGNFPGRFSGRQFSNSRSEMNVSTLELGDSALYLCASSLVLRDYEQYFGPGTRLTVT.

The V and J genes are TRBV11-2 and TRBJ2-7; 8 nucleotides align to TRBD1. This CDR3 is 13 amino acids long. The V segment lost 4 bases and the J segment 2 bases; nucleotides outside the gene matches: 1. CDR1 and CDR2 from the germline V gene are SGHAT and FQNNGV. The CDR3 sequence is CASSSDRAYEQYF. CDR3 nucleotide sequence: TGTGCCAGCAGCTCGGACAGGGCCTACGAGCAGTACTTC. The full variable domain, its missing parts supplied by reference TRBV11-2 and TRBJ2-7, is EAGVAQSPRYKIIEKRQSVAFWCNPISGHATLYWYQQILGQGPKLLIQFQNNGVVDDSQLPKDRFSAERLKGVDSTLKIQPAKLEDSAVYLCASSSDRAYEQYFGPGTRLTVT.

The chain recombines TRBV7-9 with TRBJ2-7; D ambiguous. The ends were cut back, 6 bases at V and 0 bases at J, with 6 bases in the middle. Germline V gene data show CDR1 as SEHNR and CDR2 as FQNEAQ (reference sequence). There are 12 residues in the CDR3. CDR3 bases: TGTGCCAGCAGTCCTAGCTCCTACGAGCAGTACTTC. Translating it yields CASSPSSYEQYF.

J is TRBJ2-7 and V is TRBV4-1; 9 positions match TRBD2. J was trimmed by 7 bases and V by 5 bases; bases with no gene match: 0. The CDR3 totals 11 residues. Germline CDR1 MGHRA, CDR2 YSYEKL. DNA of the CDR3: TGCGCCAGCAGCGCGGGGGGGGAGCAGTACTTC. It encodes CASSAGGEQYF.

The chain has TRBV7-9 and TRBJ2-1; 7 bases map to TRBD2. The length of the CDR3 is 13 residues. From germline, CDR1 is SEHNR and CDR2 FQNEAQ (reference sequence). Germline trimming cut 6 bases from V and 5 bases from J; bases unmatched to any gene: 4. Here the CDR3 reads CASRPRGDNEQFF. The CDR3 region has the DNA TGTGCCAGCAGGCCCCGGGGGGACAATGAGCAGTTCTTC.

The rearrangement uses TRBV2 and TRBJ2-1, with 8 bases that match TRBD2. This CDR3 is 13 amino acids long. Germline CDR1 is SNHLY and CDR2 is FYNNEI. The V and J ends lost 9 bases and 7 bases, in that order; junction bases with no gene match: 8. The CDR3 loop reads CAREELAGNEQFF. The CDR3 bases are TGTGCCAGAGAGGAGTTAGCGGGGAATGAGCAGTTCTTC.